These T cell receptor beta chains were read from a single sample in a study of Tregs in tolerant kidney transplant recipients. Produced via immunoSEQ multiplex PCR; TCRdb's table is partial and in-frame only. In the table there are some 60,000 clones, around 80% of which are singletons. Sequencing used CD4+ T cells from blood. These receptor sequences come from a human donor in good health. Each CDR3 is given with its conserved first and last residue. The order of the fields is D gene, J gene, clone size, V gene, CDR3 DNA, CDR3 protein. A D gene is named only where the DNA matches it firmly. Clone size is stated in some rows and not others, as once, few, many or a class when expanded.

>.|TRBJ2-1|.|TRBV2
TGTGCCAGCAGTTACTACAATGAGCAGTTCTTC
CASSYYNEQFF
>TRBD1|TRBJ1-6|.|TRBV9
TGTGCCAGCAGCGTAACAGGGGATAATTCACCCCTCCACTTT
CASSVTGDNSPLHF
>.|TRBJ1-1|.|TRBV6-5
TGTGCCACCCTCCCCAGGGCGCGGGGGAACACTGAAGCTTTCTTT
CATLPRARGNTEAFF
>.|TRBJ1-1|.|TRBV29-1
TGCAGCGTTGGTAAATTGCGGGACACTGAAGCTTTCTTT
CSVGKLRDTEAFF
>TRBD1|TRBJ1-2|few|TRBV14
TGTGCCAGCAGGGGACCGACAGGGCCGGGCTACACCTTC
CASRGPTGPGYTF
>TRBD1|TRBJ2-5|.|TRBV4-2
TGTGCCAGCAGCCAAGCTACAGGGGGCGGGGAGACCCAGTACTTC
CASSQATGGGETQYF
>.|TRBJ2-7|.|TRBV2
TGTGCCAGCAGTGAGGTTAGTAGGTACGAGCAGTACTTC
CASSEVSRYEQYF
>TRBD2|TRBJ2-1|.|TRBV2
TGTGCCAGCAGAATAGCCCTTAGCGGGGGGGCGGGTGAGCAGTTCTTC
CASRIALSGGAGEQFF
>.|TRBJ2-7|.|TRBV5-4
TGTGCCAGCGGCAGGGGGGCAGCCTACGAGCAGTACTTC
CASGRGAAYEQYF
>TRBD1|TRBJ1-2|once|TRBV6-6
TGTGCCAGCCTCTTAGACAGGGGCCTTTTTAAGTACACCTTC
CASLLDRGLFKYTF
>.|TRBJ2-1|.|TRBV14
TGTGCCAGCAGCCCTTTAACAGGGATCAATGAGCAGTTCTTC
CASSPLTGINEQFF
>TRBD2|TRBJ2-5|.|TRBV7-2
TGTGCCAGCAGCTTAGGTGGGACTAGCGGGGGAAGTGGGGAGACCCAGTACTTC
CASSLGGTSGGSGETQYF
>.|TRBJ1-6|.|TRBV7-2
TGTGCCAGCAGCTTCGGACTAGGGGAACCCCTCCACTTT
CASSFGLGEPLHF
>.|TRBJ2-7|.|TRBV6-6
TGTGCCAGCAGTCACACGGACAATCGAGCCTACGAGCAGTACTTC
CASSHTDNRAYEQYF
>TRBD1|TRBJ1-3|.|TRBV6-5
TGTGCCAGCAGTTTCGACAGGGGCCCTGGAAACACCATATATTTT
CASSFDRGPGNTIYF
>TRBD1|TRBJ1-2|.|TRBV18
TGTGCCAGCTCACCAACGACAGGGGACGGCTACACCTTC
CASSPTTGDGYTF
>TRBD1|TRBJ1-1|.|TRBV19
TGTGCCAGTAGGACGGACAGGGTGTCCACTGAAGCTTTCTTT
CASRTDRVSTEAFF
>.|TRBJ2-5|.|TRBV30
TGTGCCTGGACTGCGGTGGCGGAGACCCAGTACTTC
CAWTAVAETQYF
>TRBD2|TRBJ2-3|.|TRBV11-3
TGTGCCAGCAGCCCCCGACTAGCGGGAGTCGCAGATACGCAGTATTTT
CASSPRLAGVADTQYF
>TRBD1|TRBJ2-7|.|TRBV7-2
TGTGCCAGCAGTAGACAGGGAAACTACGAGCAGTACTTC
CASSRQGNYEQYF
>.|TRBJ1-3|.|TRBV9
TGTGCCAGCAGCGCCCGGTTCGGACTCTCTGGAAACACCATATATTTT
CASSARFGLSGNTIYF
>.|TRBJ2-7|.|TRBV2
TGTGCCAGCAATTTAAATTACGAGCAGTACTTC
CASNLNYEQYF
>TRBD1|TRBJ2-3|.|TRBV5-1
TGCGCCAGCAGCTTGGTCGGGACAGGGGACCCCCGCACAGATACGCAGTATTTT
CASSLVGTGDPRTDTQYF
>.|TRBJ1-2|.|TRBV6-4
TGTGCCAGCGCTGCCAATAACTATGGCTACACCTTC
CASAANNYGYTF
>TRBD2|TRBJ2-5|once|TRBV5-1
TGCGCCAGCACCTTAACCGGGACTAGCCAAGAGACCCAGTACTTC
CASTLTGTSQETQYF
>.|TRBJ1-2|.|TRBV28
TGTGCCAGCATTTCTCTTCGGACGGCACGCTATGGCTACACCTTC
CASISLRTARYGYTF
>.|TRBJ1-1|.|TRBV18
TGTGCCAGCTCACCCCAGGGGCACACTGAAGCTTTCTTT
CASSPQGHTEAFF
>TRBD1|TRBJ1-1|.|TRBV7-2
TGTGCCAGCAGCCTACCGGGACAGGGGCGAGGCGGGGTCACTGAAGCTTTCTTT
CASSLPGQGRGGVTEAFF
>.|TRBJ1-3|.|TRBV6-5
TGTGCCAGCAGGGTCACAGGGGGAAACACCATATATTTT
CASRVTGGNTIYF
>.|TRBJ2-1|.|TRBV19
TGTGCCAGTAGTTACGGACATGAGCAGTTCTTC
CASSYGHEQFF
>.|TRBJ2-3|.|TRBV7-9
TGTGCCAGCAGGATAGGCACAGATACGCAGTATTTT
CASRIGTDTQYF
>.|TRBJ2-1|.|TRBV7-9
TGTGCCAGCAGTTGGAGGTTCGGCAATGAGCAGTTCTTC
CASSWRFGNEQFF
>TRBD1|TRBJ2-3|.|TRBV9
TGTGCCAGCAGCCTGGGACAGCGTAGCACAGATACGCAGTATTTT
CASSLGQRSTDTQYF
>.|TRBJ2-3|.|TRBV7-2
TGTGCCAGCAGCTTAGGGCCCCTAGCTTCAGATACGCAGTATTTT
CASSLGPLASDTQYF
>.|TRBJ1-2|.|TRBV4-1
TGCGCCAGCAGCCAAGAGGACCGGGGCCATGGCTACACCTTC
CASSQEDRGHGYTF
>.|TRBJ2-3|.|TRBV30
TGTGCCTCGACCCTCCGGGGCGGCAGCACAGATACGCAGTATTTT
CASTLRGGSTDTQYF
>.|TRBJ2-7|.|TRBV7-2
TGTGCCAGCAGCTGCCCGGGCCTAGGCGAGCAGTACTTC
CASSCPGLGEQYF
>TRBD2|TRBJ2-6|.|TRBV7-3
TGTGCCAGCAGCTCGACTAGCGGGAGCTCTGGGGCCAACGTCCTGACTTTC
CASSSTSGSSGANVLTF
>.|TRBJ1-1|.|TRBV27
TGTGCCAGCAGTTCACTCCCGTGGTCTAGCACTGAAGCTTTCTTT
CASSSLPWSSTEAFF
>TRBD2|TRBJ2-2|.|TRBV5-1
TGCGCCAGCAGCTCCCCGCAACCACAGGGTATATCGGCGGGAGGACGGAACACCGGGGAGCTGTTTTTT
CASSSPQPQGISAGGRNTGELFF
>.|TRBJ1-3|.|TRBV5-1
TGCGCCAGCAGCCGAGAGGGCAGCTCTGGAAACACCATATATTTT
CASSREGSSGNTIYF
>.|TRBJ2-3|.|TRBV2
TGTGCCAGCAACCCCAGCCGAGATACGCAGTATTTT
CASNPSRDTQYF
>.|TRBJ2-1|.|TRBV18
TGTGCCAGCTCACCTAACAGGGAAGCCTACAATGAGCAGTTCTTC
CASSPNREAYNEQFF
>.|TRBJ1-2|.|TRBV29-1
TGCAGCGTTGAGGACAGCCCTTTCTATGGCTACACCTTC
CSVEDSPFYGYTF